The clone carrying this T cell receptor (beta chain) was counted at least ten times. Its specificity is not known. The sample is drawn from a study of response to subunit inactivated influenza vaccine. The V and J ends lost 3 bases and 0 bases respectively, with 12 bases between them. CDR1 and CDR2 from the germline V gene are MGHRA and YSYEKL. This CDR3 is 17 amino acids long. Notes on the study in general: The authors suggested that every seasonal influenza vaccination recruits few new T cells.

TCRdb re-derived calls from the RT-PCR reads in MiXCR, one entry per CDR3 protein. The sample holds some 600,000 distinct CDR3 sequences; 12% to 15% are singletons and the top ten take less than 8.5%. The source was PBMCs from blood, collected 14 days before vaccination. The TCR sequence derives from a man aged 50 to 60 who received an inactivated influenza vaccine. This chain joins TRBV4-1 and TRBJ1-6; D uncertain. The CDR3 region is CASSHGGVSSYNSPLHF. The CDR3 DNA follows: TGCGCCAGCAGCCATGGCGGGGTGAGCTCCTATAATTCACCCCTCCACTTT.